This T cell receptor (beta chain) was sequenced during a study of CD4 T cells in relation to SARS-CoV-2 and coronaviruses. Study at large: TCR beta CDR3s were sequenced after 10-day antigen culture of PBMCs.

Turning to this clone: Its antigen is not known.

Here immunoSEQ multiplex PCR was the method, and the copy in TCRdb shows in-frame clones only, minus some. The sample yields 17,000 or so clones, 65% to 75% seen once. Germline V CDR1 and CDR2: LGHNA, YNFKEQ. The CDR3 is 15 residues long. V was shortened by 1 base and J by 3 bases, with 10 bases between the two germline ends. Before the COVID-19 pandemic, during about 2010-2018, CD4+ T cells were taken from unexposed donors. After about ten days of culture, CD4+ T cells were isolated. This clonotype was obtained from a human donor in good health. The chain employs TRBV4-2 and TRBJ2-1; D might be TRBD2 (6 bases). The sequenced material came from CD4+ T cells from PBMCs, cultured in vitro. CDR3 in amino acids: CASSQGEEGYNEQFF. Written as DNA, the CDR3 is TGTGCCAGCAGCCAAGGGGAGGAGGGCTACAATGAGCAGTTCTTC.